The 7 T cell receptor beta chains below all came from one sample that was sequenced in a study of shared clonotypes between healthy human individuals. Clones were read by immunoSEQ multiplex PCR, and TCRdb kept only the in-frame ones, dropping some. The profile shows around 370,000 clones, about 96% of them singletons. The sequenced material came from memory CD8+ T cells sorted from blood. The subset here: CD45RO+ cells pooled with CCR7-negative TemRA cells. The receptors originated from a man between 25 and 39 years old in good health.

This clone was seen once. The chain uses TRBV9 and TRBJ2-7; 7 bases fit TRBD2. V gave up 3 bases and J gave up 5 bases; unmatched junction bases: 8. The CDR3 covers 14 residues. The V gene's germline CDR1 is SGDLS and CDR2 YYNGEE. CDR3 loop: CASSGGGSTHEQYF. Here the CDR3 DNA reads TGTGCCAGCAGCGGGGGCGGGAGCACCCACGAGCAGTACTTC.

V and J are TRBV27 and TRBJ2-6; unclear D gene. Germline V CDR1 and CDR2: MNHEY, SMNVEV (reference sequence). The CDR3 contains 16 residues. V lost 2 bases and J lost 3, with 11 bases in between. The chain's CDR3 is CASSLGLPRGANVLTF. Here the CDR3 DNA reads TGTGCCAGCAGTTTAGGGCTCCCTCGTGGGGCCAACGTCCTGACTTTC.

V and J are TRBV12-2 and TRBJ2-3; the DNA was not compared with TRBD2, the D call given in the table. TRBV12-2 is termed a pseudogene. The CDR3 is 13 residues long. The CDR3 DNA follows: TGTGCAAGTCGCTTCCGGGACACAGATACGCAGTATTTT. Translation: CASRFRDTDTQYF.

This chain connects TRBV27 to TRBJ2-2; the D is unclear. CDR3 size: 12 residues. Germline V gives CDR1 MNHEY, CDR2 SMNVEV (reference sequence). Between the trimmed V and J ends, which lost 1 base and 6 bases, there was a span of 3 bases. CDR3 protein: CASSLFPGELFF. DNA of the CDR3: TGTGCCAGCAGTTTATTCCCCGGGGAGCTGTTTTTT.

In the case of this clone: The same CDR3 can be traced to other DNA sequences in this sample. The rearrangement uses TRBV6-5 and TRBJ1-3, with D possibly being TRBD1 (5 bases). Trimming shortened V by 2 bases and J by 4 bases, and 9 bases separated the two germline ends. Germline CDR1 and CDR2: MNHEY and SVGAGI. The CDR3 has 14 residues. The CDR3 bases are TGTGCCAGCAGTTACGGGCAGGGAGGAAACACCATATATTTT. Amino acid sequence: CASSYGQGGNTIYF.

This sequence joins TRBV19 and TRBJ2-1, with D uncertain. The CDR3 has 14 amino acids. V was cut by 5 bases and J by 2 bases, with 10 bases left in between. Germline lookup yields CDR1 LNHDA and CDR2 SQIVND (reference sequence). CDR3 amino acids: CASSRQWTYNEQFF. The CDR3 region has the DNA TGTGCCAGTAGTCGCCAATGGACCTACAATGAGCAGTTCTTC.

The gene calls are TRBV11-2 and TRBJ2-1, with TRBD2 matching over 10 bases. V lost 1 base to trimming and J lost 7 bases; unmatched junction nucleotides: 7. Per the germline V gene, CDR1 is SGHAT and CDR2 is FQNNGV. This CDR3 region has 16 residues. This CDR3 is CASSLASSGRGNEQFF. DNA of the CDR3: TGTGCCAGCAGCTTAGCCTCCAGCGGGAGGGGGAATGAGCAGTTCTTC.